The 8 T cell receptor beta chains in this list originate from one sample, sequenced in a study of T cell responses to AZD1222 COVID-19 vaccine. Profiled with immunoSEQ multiplex PCR; TCRdb holds only in-frame clones, not every one. The sample carries approximately 80,000 clones, approximately 83% recorded once. Sequencing was performed on peripheral blood, taken 28 days after the second AZD1222 dose. The receptors originated from an adult who received the AZD1222 COVID-19 vaccine.

The J gene is TRBJ1-5, the V gene TRBV28; D remains ambiguous. The CDR3 is made up of 14 amino acids. Germline CDR1 reads MDHEN; CDR2 reads SYDVKM. The ends were cut back, 7 bases at V and 1 base at J, with 11 bases in the middle. The CDR3 sequence is CASIGMGSNQPQHF. For the CDR3, the DNA is TGTGCCAGCATTGGGATGGGCAGCAATCAGCCCCAGCATTTT.

V gene TRBV4-2 combines with J gene TRBJ2-7; 9 bases are shared with TRBD2. The germline CDR1 and CDR2 sequences are LGHNA and YNFKEQ. The CDR3 totals 15 residues. J was trimmed by 0 bases and V by 4 bases; bases with no gene match: 4. CDR3 DNA: TGTGCCAGCAGCCCACCGGGACTAGCCTCCTACGAGCAGTACTTC. Encoded protein: CASSPPGLASYEQYF.

V is TRBV5-6 and J is TRBJ2-1, with 10 positions matching TRBD2. The CDR3 covers 15 residues. The germline gives CDR1 SGHDT, CDR2 YYEEEE. The ends lost 2 bases at V and 3 bases at J; junction bases unmatched: 2. This chain's CDR3 is CASSLAGGLYNEQFF. In nucleotides, the CDR3 is TGTGCCAGCAGCTTAGCGGGGGGGCTCTACAATGAGCAGTTCTTC.

This chain links TRBV6-2 or TRBV6-3 with TRBJ2-7, with D maybe TRBD1 (6 bases). Germline V CDR1 and CDR2: MNHEY, SVGEGT. Deletions cut 4 bases from V and 3 bases from J, with 13 bases between. The length of the CDR3 is 14 residues. The CDR3 sequence: CASSSRDTFYEQYF. DNA of the CDR3: TGTGCCAGCAGTTCACGGGACACATTCTACGAGCAGTACTTC.

The chain has TRBV18 and TRBJ2-6; no firm D call. CDR3 size: 15 residues. Trimming took off 6 bases at V and 1 base at J, with 10 bases between the two ends. Germline V CDR1 and CDR2: KGHSH, LQKENI. CDR3 DNA: TGTGCCAGCTCCGGTACAGAGTCTGGGGCCAACGTCCTGACTTTC. Translating it yields CASSGTESGANVLTF.

The rearrangement joins TRBV3-1 (or the pseudogene TRBV3-2) to TRBJ1-6; maybe TRBD1 (5 bases). V was trimmed by 3 bases and J by 6 bases, leaving 12 bases between them. The CDR3 totals 15 residues. CDR1 and CDR2 (germline): LGHDT, YNNKEL (reference sequence). The CDR3: CASSQQGTFNSPLHF. The CDR3 DNA sequence: TGTGCCAGCAGCCAGCAGGGAACCTTTAATTCACCCCTCCACTTT.

This chain links TRBV6-4 with TRBJ2-2; D is unresolved. Germline CDR1 reads MRHNA; CDR2 reads SNTAGT. The CDR3 consists of 14 residues. V was cut by 0 bases and J by 7 bases, with 9 bases left in between. For the CDR3, the DNA is TGTGCCAGCAGTGACTCGAGTCAACACGGGGAGCTGTTTTTT. Encoded protein: CASSDSSQHGELFF.

The chain recombines TRBV18 with TRBJ2-3; 8 nucleotides agree with TRBD1. This CDR3 has 14 residues. CDR1 and CDR2 (germline): KGHSH, LQKENI. Trimming at V came to 5 bases and at J to 2 bases, leaving 3 bases not matched to a gene. CDR3 DNA: TGTGCCAGCTCATCGGACAGGGACACAGATACGCAGTATTTT. Translating it yields CASSSDRDTDTQYF.